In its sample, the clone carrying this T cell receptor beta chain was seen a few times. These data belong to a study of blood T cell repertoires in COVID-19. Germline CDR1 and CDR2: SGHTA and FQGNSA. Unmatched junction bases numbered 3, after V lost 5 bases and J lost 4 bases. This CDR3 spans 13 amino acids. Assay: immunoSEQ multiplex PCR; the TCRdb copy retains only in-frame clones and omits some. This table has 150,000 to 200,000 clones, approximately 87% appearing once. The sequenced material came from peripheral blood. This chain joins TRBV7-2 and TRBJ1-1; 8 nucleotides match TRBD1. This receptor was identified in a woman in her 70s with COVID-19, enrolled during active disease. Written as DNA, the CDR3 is TGTGCCAGCAGCATACAGGGGGGCACTGAAGCTTTCTTT. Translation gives CASSIQGGTEAFF. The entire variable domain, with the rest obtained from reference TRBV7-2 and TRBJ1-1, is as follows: GAGVSQSPSNKVTEKGKDVELRCDPISGHTALYWYRQSLGQGLEFLIYFQGNSAPDKSGLPSDRFSAERTGGSVSTLTIQRTQQEDSAVYLCASSIQGGTEAFFGQGTRLTVV.